This T cell receptor (beta chain) stems from a study of blood T cell repertoires in COVID-19. Overall study context: COVID-19 samples collected from the United States, Italy and Spain covered acute and convalescent phases. PBMCs, B-cell-depleted T cells, or T cells provided the cDNA or gDNA that made up the material.

In the original analysis: The authors estimated nucleated cell counts from reference gene primer amplification. Method: immunoSEQ multiplex PCR; TCRdb's copy keeps in-frame clones and lacks some. The V and J calls and the clone size are those of that table, but D and trimming were determined from the DNA. The table records 200,000 to 250,000 clones, approximately 80% of them present only once. The germline CDR1 and CDR2 sequences are MNHEY and SVGEGT. The CDR3 spans 14 residues. Trimming removed 7 bases from V and 5 bases from J; junction bases left unmatched: 9. V is TRBV6-2 or TRBV6-3 and J is TRBJ1-2; 8 bases line up with TRBD1. The receptor comes from a woman in her thirties or forties with active or convalescent COVID-19. Source material: peripheral blood. CDR3 residues: CASTPRGQAYGYTF. The CDR3 DNA follows: TGTGCCAGCACCCCCCGGGGACAGGCATATGGCTACACCTTC.